Reported below is one TCR beta chain. Its target is not known. The CDR3 consists of 13 residues. With V trimmed by 6 bases and J by 6 bases, 5 bases remained unmatched. In germline, CDR1 is MNHEY, CDR2 SMNVEV (reference sequence). These data originate in a study of T cell responses to AZD1222 COVID-19 vaccine. Study summary: Both about-4-week and about-12-week second-dose recipients were combined. Findings and caveats of the study: All repertoire sampling was performed exclusively after the peak T cell response. Vaccine-related CD4 TCRs covered spike, predominating at 160-218 and 743-854. Mostly white British, mostly female donors; authors suggested clonal diversity may be underestimated.

The protocol was immunoSEQ multiplex PCR, while the TCRdb copy is restricted to in-frame clones and leaves out a portion. This table holds about 140,000 clones, under 95% found once. V and J are TRBV27 and TRBJ1-2, with 9 positions matching TRBD1. Source: peripheral blood, taken on day 0 of AZD1222 vaccination. The TCR originated in an adult in good health. The CDR3 nucleotides are TGTGCCAGCAGCGGACAGGGGTGGGATGGCTACACCTTC. The encoded protein is CASSGQGWDGYTF.